The present entry profiles one T cell receptor beta chain with its context. Its matching antigen is unknown. These data belong to a study of OX40 agonist ivuxolimab in advanced cancers. Across the study: Each patient was given ivuxolimab into a vein every 2 weeks, at 0.01 to 10 mg/kg. Patients with hepatocellular carcinoma, melanoma, renal cell or head and neck cancer made up the dose-escalation patients.

Profiled with immunoSEQ multiplex PCR; TCRdb holds only in-frame clones, not every one. The table records some 26,000 clones, around 79% of them present only once. Trimming took off 3 bases at V and 5 bases at J, with 20 bases between the two ends. Germline CDR1 and CDR2: MNHNS and SASEGT. The CDR3 covers 16 residues. Notes on the study in general: Averaged across samples, CD8+ T cells carried more expanded clones than CD4+ did.

The receptor's source is an adult with an advanced solid tumor such as melanoma, head and neck, liver or kidney cancer. Sequences were derived from CD4+ or CD8+ T cells sorted from blood, sampled in a trial of the OX40 agonist ivuxolimab. The chain employs TRBV6-1 and TRBJ2-7; a possible D gene is TRBD1 (6 bases). CDR3 DNA sequence: TGTGCCAGCAGTGACATTGGGACATACGAGTCTGACGAGCAGTACTTC. Amino acids: CASSDIGTYESDEQYF.